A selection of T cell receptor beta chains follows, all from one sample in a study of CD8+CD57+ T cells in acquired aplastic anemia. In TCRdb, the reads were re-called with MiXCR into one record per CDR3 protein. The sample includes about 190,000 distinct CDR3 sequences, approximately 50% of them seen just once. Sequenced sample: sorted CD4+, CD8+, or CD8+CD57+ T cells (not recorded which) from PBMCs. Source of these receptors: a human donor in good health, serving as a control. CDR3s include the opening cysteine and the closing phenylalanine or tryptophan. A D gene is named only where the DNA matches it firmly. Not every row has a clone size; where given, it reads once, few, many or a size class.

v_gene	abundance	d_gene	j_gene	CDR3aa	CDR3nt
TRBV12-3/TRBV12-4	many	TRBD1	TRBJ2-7	CASSPRQGNYEQYF	TGTGCCAGCAGTCCCCGACAGGGAAACTACGAGCAGTACTTC
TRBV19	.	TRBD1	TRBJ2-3	CASRTGQVRADTQYF	TGTGCCAGTAGGACGGGACAGGTTCGGGCAGATACGCAGTATTTT
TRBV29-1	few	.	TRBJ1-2	CSVTGNGYTF	TGCAGCGTTACAGGGAATGGCTACACCTTC
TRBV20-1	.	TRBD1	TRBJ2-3	CSARTTGGTDTQYF	TGCAGTGCTAGAACGACAGGGGGCACAGATACGCAGTATTTT
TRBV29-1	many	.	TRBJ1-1	CSVLGVAEAFF	TGCAGCGTACTAGGGGTGGCTGAAGCTTTCTTT
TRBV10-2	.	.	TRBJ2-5	CAGSVGGPVAETQYF	TGCGCCGGCAGTGTAGGGGGGCCAGTAGCAGAGACCCAGTACTTC
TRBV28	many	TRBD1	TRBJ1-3	CASRGQLTGNTIYF	TGTGCCAGCAGGGGACAGCTAACTGGAAACACCATATATTTT
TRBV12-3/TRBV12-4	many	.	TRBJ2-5	CASSLHQETQYF	TGTGCCAGCAGTTTACACCAAGAGACCCAGTACTTC
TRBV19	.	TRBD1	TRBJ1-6	CASSLGQYNSPLHF	TGTGCCAGTAGCCTGGGACAGTATAATTCACCCCTCCACTTT
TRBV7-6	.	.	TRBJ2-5	CASSFRDTAETQYF	TGTGCCAGCAGCTTCCGGGACACAGCAGAGACCCAGTACTTC
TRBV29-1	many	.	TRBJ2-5	CSVEDLGSQETQYF	TGCAGCGTTGAAGACCTCGGGTCCCAAGAGACCCAGTACTTC
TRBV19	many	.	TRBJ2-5	CASSNPRRGRNQETQYF	TGTGCCAGTAGTAACCCGAGAAGAGGACGGAACCAAGAGACCCAGTACTTC
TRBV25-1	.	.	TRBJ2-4	CASSPTVGKNIQYF	TGTGCCAGCAGCCCGACAGTCGGCAAAAACATTCAGTACTTC
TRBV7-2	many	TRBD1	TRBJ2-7	CASSPGTGGEQYF	TGTGCCAGCAGCCCCGGGACAGGGGGCGAGCAGTACTTC
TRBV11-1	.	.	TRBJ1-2	CASSLLEGQGGYTF	TGTGCCAGCAGCCTCCTGGAGGGGCAGGGGGGCTACACCTTC
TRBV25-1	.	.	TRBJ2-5	CASSVQVETQYF	TGTGCCAGCAGTGTGCAGGTAGAGACCCAGTACTTC
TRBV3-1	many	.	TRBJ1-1	CASSQVGRGTEAFF	TGTGCCAGCAGCCAAGTCGGACGGGGCACTGAAGCTTTCTTT
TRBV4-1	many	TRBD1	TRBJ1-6	CASSQFGTASDSPLHF	TGCGCCAGCAGCCAATTTGGGACAGCGAGTGATTCACCCCTCCACTTT
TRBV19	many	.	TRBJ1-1	CASSISYRGNTEAFF	TGTGCCAGTAGTATCTCCTATCGGGGGAACACTGAAGCTTTCTTT
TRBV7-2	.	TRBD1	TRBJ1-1	CASSTRQGMDTEAFF	TGTGCCAGCAGCACCCGACAGGGAATGGACACTGAAGCTTTCTTT
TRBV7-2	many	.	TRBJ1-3	CASSRTITFSGNTIYF	TGTGCCAGCAGCCGAACTATTACGTTCTCTGGAAACACCATATATTTT
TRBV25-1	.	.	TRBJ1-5	CASSEAVDGKPQHF	TGTGCCAGCAGCGAAGCCGTGGATGGTAAGCCCCAGCATTTT